Described below is a single T cell receptor (beta chain) sequence and its context. Sequencing templates came from extracted RNA that was reverse transcribed into cDNA. Sequencing used immunoSEQ multiplex PCR; TCRdb keeps in-frame clones, though not all of them. The sample records 90,000 to 150,000 clones, more than 40% being singletons. With V trimmed by 5 bases and J by 5 bases, 7 bases remained unmatched. Germline V gene sequence: CDR1 SGHTA, CDR2 FQGNSA. CDR3 length equals 14 residues. Treatment defined: oral pan-JAK inhibitor, 5-10 mg twice daily. The sample comes from a study of CD8+ T cells in alopecia areata.

The origin of this receptor is a human donor with alopecia areata. The V call is TRBV7-2, the J call TRBJ2-7; 9 bases match TRBD2. The starting material was CD4+ T cells sorted from blood, obtained at week 4, from a patient treated with tofacitinib. The CDR3 here is CASSGRTSANEQYF. The CDR3 DNA reads TGTGCCAGCAGCGGTAGGACTAGCGCCAACGAGCAGTACTTC.